This T cell receptor beta chain was found in a study of OX40 agonist ivuxolimab in advanced cancers. Deletions cut 1 base from V and 4 bases from J, with 8 bases between. Germline V CDR1 and CDR2: MNHEY, SMNVEV (reference sequence). This CDR3 has 14 residues. The table came from immunoSEQ multiplex PCR; TCRdb's copy has only in-frame clones and leaves some out. The sample has about 110,000 clones, around 93% seen once; the top ten hold 1% to 1.5%. The V call is TRBV27, the J call TRBJ1-5; possible D gene TRBD1, 5 bases. This sample comprised CD4+ or CD8+ T cells sorted from blood, obtained in a trial of the OX40 agonist ivuxolimab. The clonotype comes from an adult with an advanced solid tumor such as melanoma, head and neck, liver or kidney cancer. CDR3 coding DNA: TGTGCCAGCAGTTTATGGGGGATTAATCAGCCCCAGCATTTT. Amino acids: CASSLWGINQPQHF.